Given below is one TCR beta chain in context. Profiled with immunoSEQ multiplex PCR; TCRdb holds only in-frame clones, not every one. The table records about 330,000 clones, approximately 88% of them present only once. This entry comes from a study of blood T cell repertoires in COVID-19. Background on the study: T cells, B-cell-depleted T cells, or PBMCs supplied cDNA or gDNA.

Unmatched junction bases numbered 7, after V lost 3 bases and J lost 4 bases. The germline V gene has CDR1 MGHDK and CDR2 SYGVNS. The CDR3 covers 15 residues. This chain links TRBV25-1 with TRBJ1-2; 8 bases fit TRBD1. Material for sequencing was peripheral blood. The sequence came from a man younger than 40 with COVID-19, enrolled during active disease. The CDR3 nucleotides are TGTGCCAGCAGTGAGTTGACAGGGGCGGGCTATGGCTACACCTTC. Translated, it gives CASSELTGAGYGYTF.